This T cell receptor (beta chain) derives from a study of cytomegalovirus exposure and HLA in healthy donors. Of note for this clone: No antigen is known for it.

General study results and limits: It was found in a later analysis that first-cohort TCR clusters tended to co-occur in the 120 validation repertoires.

V gave up 2 bases and J gave up 8 bases; unmatched junction bases: 10. CDR3 length: 18 residues. Per the germline V gene, CDR1 is MNHNS and CDR2 is SASEGT. The protocol was immunoSEQ multiplex PCR, while the TCRdb copy is restricted to in-frame clones and leaves out a portion. The sample lists 100,000 to 150,000 clones, 94% occurring once. Material for sequencing was PBMCs. The receptor's source is a woman in her late teens or twenties in good health and CMV-seronegative. The J gene is TRBJ2-4, the V gene TRBV6-1; 15 bases are a match to TRBD2. CDR3 DNA sequence: TGTGCCAGCAGTGAATTTAGGAGGACTAGCGGGAGGGAGGACATTCAGTACTTC. It specifies CASSEFRRTSGREDIQYF.